The 30 T cell receptor beta chains in this list originate from one sample, sequenced in a study of blood T cells in healthy people across ages. PCR was performed a second time for roughly 7 to 11 cycles using a sample-barcoded 5' primer and a J-beta primer mix. Using its own MiXCR run on the 5' RACE reads, TCRdb lists one record per CDR3 protein. The table records about 970,000 distinct CDR3 sequences, just over 50% of them present only once. The sequencing sample was made of blood. Receptor source: a woman in her sixties or seventies in good health.

In its sample, this clonotype was seen a few times. J is TRBJ1-6 and V is TRBV29-1; tentatively, D is TRBD1 (5 bases). The CDR3 length is 13 residues. Deletions cut 0 bases from V and 9 bases from J, with 9 bases between. Germline values: CDR1 SQVTM, CDR2 ANQGSEA. The CDR3 DNA follows: TGCAGCGTTGAAGAACCAGGGTTTTCACCCCTCCACTTT. Its translation: CSVEEPGFSPLHF.

The chain has TRBV20-1 and TRBJ1-1, with D tentatively TRBD1 (5 bases). V lost 0 bases, J lost 6 bases, and 8 bases lay in between. The CDR3 sequence is 12 residues long. Germline CDR1 and CDR2: DFQATT and SNEGSKA (reference sequence). The CDR3 region has the DNA TGCAGTGCTAGAGATCGGGACTCTGAAGCTTTCTTT. Translation gives CSARDRDSEAFF.

V usage is TRBV2 and J usage is TRBJ2-1; D remains ambiguous. This CDR3 has 14 residues. CDR1 and CDR2 from the germline V gene are SNHLY and FYNNEI. Trimming stripped 8 bases from V and 4 bases from J, with 15 bases between. The CDR3 loop reads CASEGGPTYNEQFF. The CDR3 bases are TGTGCCAGCGAAGGCGGCCCGACTTACAATGAGCAGTTCTTC.

The chain carries TRBV6-6 and TRBJ2-7; D perhaps matches TRBD2 (5 bases). CDR3 length equals 15 residues. The germline V gene encodes CDR1 MNHNY and CDR2 SVGAGI (reference sequence). V was pared by 8 bases and J by 3 bases, with 20 bases between. CDR3 protein: CASGLLAPSVYEQYF. The CDR3, as DNA: TGTGCCAGCGGCCTTCTAGCACCGAGTGTCTACGAGCAGTACTTC.

A few counts support this clonotype. Sequence at one end of the junction differs from germline and may be a read error. V and J are TRBV4-1 and TRBJ1-1; tentatively, D is TRBD1 (5 bases). Germline V gene data show CDR1 as MGHRA and CDR2 as YSYEKL. The length of the CDR3 is 14 residues. The CDR3 region has the DNA TGTGCCAGCAGCCAAGACAGATCGAACACTGAAGCTTTCTTT. This translates into CASSQDRSNTEAFF.

This clonotype appeared a few times. The rearrangement joins TRBV27 to TRBJ1-6; a possible D gene is TRBD1 (5 bases). Trimming left V 3 bases short and J 4 bases short, with 25 bases between. The CDR3 sequence is 20 residues long. CDR1 is MNHEY and CDR2 is SMNVEV in the germline V gene (reference sequence). CDR3 sequence reads: CASSFVGTLLGVIYNSPLHF. Here the CDR3 DNA reads TGTGCCAGCAGTTTCGTGGGGACGCTTCTCGGAGTTATTTATAATTCACCCCTCCACTTT.

This clonotype was counted only a few times. J is TRBJ2-1 and V is TRBV7-9; D is possibly TRBD1 or TRBD2 (5 bases each). The V gene lost 5 bases and the J gene lost 15 bases, with 23 bases spanning the gap. This CDR3 has 14 residues. The germline V gene has CDR1 SEHNR and CDR2 FQNEAQ (reference sequence). The CDR3 sequence: CASSPPGVGERLFF. The CDR3 DNA follows: TGTGCCAGCAGCCCGCCCGGTGTGGGGGAGAGGTTGTTCTTC.

The chain is built from TRBV7-2 and TRBJ1-4; TRBD1 is a possible D gene (5 bases). The CDR3 contains 14 residues. Between the trimmed V and J ends, which lost 5 bases and 8 bases, there was a span of 15 bases. Germline lookup yields CDR1 SGHTA and CDR2 FQGNSA. The CDR3 region is CASSRSGRREKLFF. For the CDR3, the DNA is TGTGCCAGCAGCCGCTCGGGACGGCGCGAAAAACTGTTTTTT. Filled out from reference TRBV7-2 and TRBJ1-4, the complete variable domain reads GAGVSQSPSNKVTEKGKDVELRCDPISGHTALYWYRQSLGQGLEFLIYFQGNSAPDKSGLPSDRFSAERTGGSVSTLTIQRTQQEDSAVYLCASSRSGRREKLFFGSGTQLSVL.

This clonotype was detected a few times. The chain combines TRBV28 with TRBJ2-3; 9 nucleotides line up with TRBD1. The germline CDR1 and CDR2 sequences are MDHEN and SYDVKM. V shed 6 bases, J shed 7 bases, and the junction held 8 bases outside the gene matches. This CDR3 region has 14 residues. This chain's CDR3 is CASRKQGAINTQYF. CDR3 DNA: TGTGCCAGCAGAAAACAGGGGGCAATAAATACGCAGTATTTT.

This clonotype has a single count. V gene TRBV7-2 combines with J gene TRBJ2-1; D is perhaps TRBD1 (5 bases). The V end lost 7 bases, the J end lost 0 bases, and 13 bases lay between the germline ends. Germline CDR1 SGHTA, CDR2 FQGNSA. The CDR3 totals 15 residues. The CDR3 sequence: CASKKGQGSYNEQFF. In DNA form, the CDR3 reads TGTGCCAGCAAAAAGGGGCAGGGCTCCTACAATGAGCAGTTCTTC.

A note on this clonotype: A much larger clone sits a single nucleotide away, making a read error possible. V is TRBV7-2 and J is TRBJ2-7; 9 bases align to TRBD2. This CDR3 has 14 amino acids. Germline CDR1 is SGHTA and CDR2 is FQGNSA. The CDR3 loop is CVSSWTSESYEQYF. Written as DNA, the CDR3 is TGTGTCAGCAGCTGGACTAGCGAAAGCTACGAGCAGTACTTC.

The chain combines TRBV14 with TRBJ2-7; D is perhaps TRBD2 (5 bases). CDR3 length: 15 amino acids. The germline V gene has CDR1 SGHDN and CDR2 FVKESK. V lost 1 base to trimming and J lost 3 bases, with 13 bases between them. Written as DNA, the CDR3 is TGTGCCAGCAGCCAAGTAGGAGGCGGGTTCTACGAGCAGTACTTC. The encoded protein is CASSQVGGGFYEQYF.

This chain joins TRBV10-2 and TRBJ2-5, with D hard to call. This CDR3 has 13 amino acids. Trimming removed 7 bases from V and 3 bases from J, with 12 bases in between. From germline, CDR1 is WSHSY and CDR2 SAAADI. CDR3 DNA sequence: TGCGCCAGCAACCCCGCAGGAGAAGAGACCCAGTACTTC. It translates to CASNPAGEETQYF.

The V and J genes are TRBV7-2 and TRBJ2-7; 7 bases match TRBD2. J lost 0 bases, V lost 5 bases, and 7 bases had no gene match. The CDR3 is 15 amino acids. Germline lookup yields CDR1 SGHTA and CDR2 FQGNSA. This CDR3 reads CASSDRTRVSYEQYF. CDR3 nucleotides: TGTGCCAGCAGCGACCGGACTAGGGTCTCCTACGAGCAGTACTTC.

V gene TRBV2 combines with J gene TRBJ1-5; 8 bases line up with TRBD1. CDR3 length: 19 amino acids. CDR1 and CDR2 (germline): SNHLY, FYNNEI. Germline trimming cut 1 base from V and 0 bases from J; bases unmatched to any gene: 11. CDR3 loop: CASSEDNRGWPYSNQPQHF. CDR3 sequence (DNA): TGTGCCAGCAGTGAAGACAACAGGGGGTGGCCGTATAGCAATCAGCCCCAGCATTTT.

The chain combines TRBV25-1 with TRBJ2-1; possible D gene TRBD1, 5 bases. Trimming took off 6 bases at V and 12 bases at J, with 15 bases between the two ends. Germline lookup yields CDR1 MGHDK and CDR2 SYGVNS. CDR3 size: 12 residues. This CDR3 reads CASRDMSWVQFF. In nucleotides, the CDR3 is TGTGCCAGCAGGGACATGTCCTGGGTGCAGTTCTTC.

This clonotype was counted between two and nine times. CDR3 nucleotides: TGCGCCAGCAGCCTAGGACAGGGCGGCGATACGCAGTATTTT. This codes for CASSLGQGGDTQYF. The gene calls are TRBV5-1 and TRBJ2-3, with 8 bases matching TRBD1. There are 14 residues in the CDR3. CDR1 is SGHRS and CDR2 is YFSETQ in the germline V gene. J lost 6 bases, V lost 4 bases, and 7 bases had no gene match.

Only a few counts were recorded for this clonotype. For the CDR3, the DNA is TGCAGTGCTGGGAACGGTACGTTGGGCAATCAGCCCCAGCATTTT. Translation gives CSAGNGTLGNQPQHF. The V gene is TRBV20-1, the J gene TRBJ1-5; D gene ambiguous. This CDR3 contains 15 residues. Trimming took 5 bases from V and 2 from J, leaving 16 bases between them. CDR1 and CDR2 (germline): DFQATT, SNEGSKA (reference sequence).

This sequence joins TRBV12-3 or TRBV12-4 and TRBJ2-4; 9 bases line up with TRBD1. The CDR3 loop spans 13 amino acids. J was trimmed by 13 bases and V by 6 bases; bases with no gene match: 10. The CDR3 DNA reads as TGTGCCAGCAGGCGACAGGGGGTAACTGAGCAGTACTTC. Amino acids: CASRRQGVTEQYF.

The chain has TRBV9 and TRBJ2-3, with D perhaps given as TRBD1 or TRBD2 (5 bases each). There are 16 residues in the CDR3. Between the trimmed V and J ends, which lost 3 bases and 1 base, there was a span of 15 bases. Germline V gives CDR1 SGDLS, CDR2 YYNGEE. The chain's CDR3 is CASSEKARDGTDTQYF. In DNA, the CDR3 is TGTGCCAGCAGCGAAAAGGCCAGGGACGGCACAGATACGCAGTATTTT.

This chain links TRBV3-1 with TRBJ1-5, with D possibly being TRBD1 (6 bases). The CDR3 totals 13 residues. Deletions cut 6 bases from V and 3 bases from J, with 9 bases between. Germline CDR1 LGHDT, CDR2 YNNKEL (reference sequence). In DNA, the CDR3 is TGTGCCAGCAGACAGGGTACCAATCAGCCCCAGCATTTT. This translates into CASRQGTNQPQHF.

Written as DNA, the CDR3 is TGCAGTGCCACGGGTTGGGACGAGCAGTACTTC. This codes for CSATGWDEQYF. This chain joins TRBV20-1 and TRBJ2-1; D not resolved. The J call may not be correct, given that the DNA end is closer to TRBJ2-7. The V gene's germline CDR1 is DFQATT and CDR2 SNEGSKA (reference sequence). The CDR3 runs 11 residues.

V gene TRBV3-1 combines with J gene TRBJ2-7, with D possibly TRBD2 on 5 matching bases. Trimming removed 4 bases from V and 3 bases from J, with 10 bases in between. Germline CDR1 and CDR2: LGHDT and YNNKEL (reference sequence). The CDR3 contains 13 residues. CDR3 bases: TGTGCCAGCAGCCGAACAGCGGTCTACGAGCAGTACTTC. This sequence encodes CASSRTAVYEQYF.

This chain links TRBV6-2 or TRBV6-3 with TRBJ2-7, with 7 nucleotides matching TRBD1. The germline V gene has CDR1 MNHEY and CDR2 SVGEGT. The ends lost 8 bases at V and 3 bases at J; junction bases unmatched: 16. The CDR3 extends over 16 amino acids. CDR3 sequence: CASSNPGTEMRYEQYF. The DNA for the CDR3 is TGTGCCAGCTCTAACCCTGGGACAGAGATGCGCTACGAGCAGTACTTC.

The chain has TRBV7-9 and TRBJ2-7; possibly TRBD1 for D (6 bases). The CDR3 has 14 residues. CDR1 and CDR2 from the germline V gene are SEHNR and FQNEAQ (reference sequence). V dropped 2 bases and J dropped 5 bases, with 13 bases sitting between them. The CDR3 DNA follows: TGTGCCAGCAGCTTAAGTGCAGGGGTCGACGAGCAGTACTTC. It codes for CASSLSAGVDEQYF.

The rearrangement uses TRBV29-1 and TRBJ2-5; tentative D call: TRBD1 (6 bases). The V and J ends lost 7 bases and 7 bases respectively, with 16 bases between them. The CDR3 is 12 residues long. Germline loops: CDR1 SQVTM, CDR2 ANQGSEA. CDR3 DNA sequence: TGCAGCGCTTTAGGACAGAAAGGGACCCAGTACTTC. It specifies CSALGQKGTQYF. Using reference TRBV29-1 and TRBJ2-5 for the parts outside the CDR3, the full variable domain is SAVISQKPSRDICQRGTSLTIQCQVDSQVTMMFWYRQQPGQSLTLIATANQGSEATYESGFVIDKFPISRPNLTFSTLTVSNMSPEDSSIYLCSALGQKGTQYFGPGTRLLVL.

This clonotype was found a few times. Germline is not matched at one junction end, which may reflect a read error. This chain connects TRBV4-1 to TRBJ2-7; TRBD2 agrees at 7 bases. This CDR3 comprises 17 residues. The germline gives CDR1 MGHRA, CDR2 YSYEKL. In DNA form, the CDR3 reads TGCGCTAGCAGCCAAGAAGGGACTGCGGGAGAATCCTACGAGCAGTACTTC. Its protein is CASSQEGTAGESYEQYF.

Notes on this clonotype: Germline and junction disagree at one end, which may indicate a read error. The chain combines TRBV7-9 with TRBJ2-1; 7 positions agree with TRBD1. The germline V gene has CDR1 SEHNR and CDR2 FQNEAQ (reference sequence). The CDR3 runs to 15 residues. CDR3 sequence: CASSWDSSSYNEQFF. The CDR3 bases are TGTGCCAGCAGCTGGGACAGCAGCTCCTACAATGAGCAGTTTTTC.

This clonotype was observed a few times. The chain employs TRBV7-8 and TRBJ2-3; 7 bases map to TRBD2. CDR3 length equals 14 residues. J lost 2 bases, V lost 5 bases, and 4 bases had no gene match. Per germline, CDR1 SGHVS and CDR2 FQNEAQ. The CDR3 bases are TGTGCCAGCAGCGCCCGGGACTACACAGATACGCAGTATTTT. Protein product: CASSARDYTDTQYF.

The genes are TRBV4-1 and TRBJ1-4; D is unclear. CDR3 size: 13 residues. CDR1 and CDR2 (germline): MGHRA, YSYEKL. V was clipped by 3 bases and J by 7 bases, with 9 bases between them. The CDR3 is CASSQWSGEKLFF. In DNA, the CDR3 is TGCGCCAGCAGCCAGTGGTCCGGTGAAAAACTGTTTTTT.